This T cell receptor beta chain was observed in a study of CD8+ T cells in alopecia areata. In the study overall: The drug, oral tofacitinib, was given to treated patients at 5 to 10 mg twice daily. General study points: Scalp lesions, especially in alopecia totalis/universalis, had higher clonality than normal scalp.

The CDR3 is made up of 12 amino acids. With 4 bases removed from V and 8 bases from J, the gap between germline ends came to 12 bases. Germline V gene sequence: CDR1 SQVTM, CDR2 ANQGSEA. The treatment is: oral pan-JAK inhibitor, 5-10 mg twice daily. A note on this clone: Antigen: not known.

cDNA reverse transcribed from extracted RNA served as the sequencing template. Profiling relied on immunoSEQ multiplex PCR, and the TCRdb table lists in-frame clones only, not all of them. The sample lists around 190,000 clones, more than 50% occurring once. This chain uses TRBV29-1 with TRBJ2-4, with a tentative D call TRBD2 (6 bases). The receptor's source is a human donor with alopecia areata. The material sequenced was CD4+ T cells sorted from blood, taken at week 24, from a patient treated with tofacitinib. The CDR3 loop reads CSVVVAVDIQYF. Written as DNA, the CDR3 is TGCAGCGTTGTGGTAGCGGTAGACATTCAGTACTTC.